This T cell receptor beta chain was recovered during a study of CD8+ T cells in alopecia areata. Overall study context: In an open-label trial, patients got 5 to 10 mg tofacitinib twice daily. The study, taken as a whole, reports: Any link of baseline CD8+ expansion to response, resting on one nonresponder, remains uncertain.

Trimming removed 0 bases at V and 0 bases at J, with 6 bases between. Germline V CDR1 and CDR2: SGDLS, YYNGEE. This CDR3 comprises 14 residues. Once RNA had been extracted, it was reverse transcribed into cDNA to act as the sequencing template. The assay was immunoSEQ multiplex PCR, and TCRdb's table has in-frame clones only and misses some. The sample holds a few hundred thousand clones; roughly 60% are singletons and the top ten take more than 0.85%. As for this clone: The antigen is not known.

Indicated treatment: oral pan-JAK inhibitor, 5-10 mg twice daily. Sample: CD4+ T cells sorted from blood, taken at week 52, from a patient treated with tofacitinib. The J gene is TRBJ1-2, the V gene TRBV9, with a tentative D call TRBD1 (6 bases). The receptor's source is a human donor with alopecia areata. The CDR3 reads CASSVGTANYGYTF. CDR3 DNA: TGTGCCAGCAGCGTAGGGACAGCTAACTATGGCTACACCTTC.